Listed below are T cell receptor beta chains from one sample, sequenced in a study of molecular identifiers for immune sequencing clone quantification. TCRdb called the PCR reads again in MiXCR, with one record for every CDR3 protein. The sample shows 97,000 or so distinct CDR3 sequences, 30% to 35% of them seen only once. The sample was naive CD8+ T cells from blood, with Jurkat cell RNA spiked in. These receptor sequences come from a human donor in good health. Some libraries in this study had Jurkat cell RNA spiked in. Each CDR3 is given with its conserved first and last residue. A D gene is named only where the DNA matches it firmly. The size of a clone is reported for some rows only, either as once, few or many, or as a class for expanded clones.

v_gene	d_gene	j_gene	abundance	CDR3aa	CDR3nt
TRBV7-3	NA	TRBJ1-3	NA	CASSTQAGNTLYF	TGTGCCAGCAGCACACAGGCCGGAAACACCTTATATTTT
TRBV20-1	TRBD2	TRBJ2-1	NA	CSAVSGRDNEQFF	TGCAGTGCTGTTAGCGGGAGGGACAATGAGCAGTTCTTC
TRBV12-3/TRBV12-4	NA	TRBJ1-4	few	CAGSQTEKLFF	TGTGCCGGCAGTCAAACCGAAAAACTGTTTTTT
TRBV2	NA	TRBJ1-2	many	CASPGLGRRGYTF	TGTGCCAGCCCGGGACTAGGGCGGCGTGGCTACACCTTC
TRBV7-2	TRBD2	TRBJ2-1	NA	CASSLVAGVVHLNEQFF	TGTGCCAGCAGCTTGGTGGCGGGAGTAGTTCACCTCAATGAGCAGTTCTTC
TRBV7-9	NA	TRBJ2-7	few	CASSLAPSGAYEQYF	TGTGCCAGCAGCTTAGCGCCCTCAGGAGCCTACGAGCAGTACTTC
TRBV4-3	NA	TRBJ2-7	NA	CASSQEISSPYEQYF	TGCGCCAGCAGCCAAGAAATCTCTAGTCCCTACGAGCAGTACTTC
TRBV29-1	TRBD2	TRBJ2-2	NA	CSGRLAGNTGELFF	TGCAGCGGTAGACTAGCGGGCAACACCGGGGAGCTGTTTTTT
TRBV12-3/TRBV12-4	NA	TRBJ1-6	few	CASTPTWVERSPLHF	TGTGCCAGCACCCCCACCTGGGTAGAGAGGTCACCCCTCCACTTT
TRBV9	NA	TRBJ2-5	NA	CASSTELQETQYF	TGTGCCAGCAGCACCGAGCTCCAAGAGACCCAGTACTTC
TRBV12-3/TRBV12-4	TRBD2	TRBJ2-5	NA	CASSGGTSQTQYF	TGTGCCAGCAGTGGAGGGACTAGCCAGACCCAGTACTTC
TRBV4-2	NA	TRBJ2-7	NA	CASSQGSTRSYEQYF	TGTGCCAGCAGCCAAGGATCTACCCGGTCCTACGAGCAGTACTTC
TRBV5-4	TRBD1	TRBJ1-2	few	CATEGAGDYGYTF	TGTGCCACCGAGGGGGCAGGGGACTATGGCTACACCTTC
TRBV10-2	NA	TRBJ1-5	NA	CASSERGTQPQHF	TGCGCCAGCAGTGAAAGGGGGACGCAGCCCCAGCATTTT
TRBV7-6	NA	TRBJ2-3	many	CASSPLAARLSDTQYF	TGTGCCAGCAGCCCTCTTGCGGCCAGACTATCAGATACGCAGTATTTT
TRBV9	NA	TRBJ2-3	few	CASSPFHRAADTQYF	TGTGCCAGCAGCCCATTCCATAGGGCTGCAGATACGCAGTATTTT
TRBV6-5	NA	TRBJ2-7	NA	CASSYSTNPLYEQYF	TGTGCCAGCAGTTACTCGACTAACCCTCTCTACGAGCAGTACTTC
TRBV28	NA	TRBJ2-7	few	CASSRPGDWYEQYF	TGTGCCAGCAGCCGGCCAGGAGATTGGTACGAGCAGTACTTC
TRBV6-2/TRBV6-3	NA	TRBJ2-6	NA	CASNPYSGANVLTF	TGTGCCAGCAATCCATACTCTGGGGCCAACGTCCTGACTTTC
TRBV4-3	NA	TRBJ2-7	once	CASSQVAGAGDAQNF	TGCGCCAGCAGCCAAGTGGCCGGGGCTGGGGACGCGCAGAACTTC
TRBV7-9	NA	TRBJ2-7	many	CASSLSVREQYF	TGTGCCAGCAGCTTATCGGTACGCGAGCAGTACTTC
TRBV7-9	TRBD1	TRBJ2-3	many	CASSLAGQVGADTQYF	TGTGCCAGCAGCTTAGCGGGACAGGTGGGGGCAGATACGCAGTATTTT
TRBV27	NA	TRBJ2-7	few	CASSFSSYEQYF	TGTGCCAGCAGTTTTAGCTCCTACGAGCAGTACTTC
TRBV28	TRBD2	TRBJ2-3	NA	CASSLFPSGPTDTQYF	TGTGCCAGCAGTTTATTTCCTAGCGGGCCCACAGATACGCAGTATTTT
TRBV6-1	TRBD1	TRBJ2-7	few	CATGLRTGNYEQYF	TGTGCCACCGGGTTAAGGACAGGGAACTACGAGCAGTACTTC
TRBV5-5	TRBD1	TRBJ1-1	few	CASSLIPGTGSTEAFF	TGTGCCAGCAGCTTAATTCCCGGGACAGGGAGCACTGAAGCTTTCTTT
TRBV4-3	TRBD2	TRBJ2-1	NA	CASTRLAGNYNEQFF	TGCGCCAGCACAAGACTAGCGGGAAACTACAATGAGCAGTTCTTC
TRBV19	NA	TRBJ1-4	NA	CASTWGTEKLFF	TGTGCCAGTACTTGGGGCACCGAAAAACTGTTTTTT
TRBV6-4	NA	TRBJ2-7	NA	CASILPTVVLSYEQYF	TGTGCCAGCATTCTGCCGACAGTCGTACTCTCCTACGAGCAGTACTTC